The clone carrying this T cell receptor beta chain was observed a handful of times. This record comes from a study of T cells after yellow fever vaccination. It was through 5'RACE template switching that TCR cDNA was made, with a universal primer site and UMIs added. One entry per CDR3 protein results from TCRdb running MiXCR on the 5' RACE reads. The sample has some 160,000 distinct CDR3 sequences; around 9.7% are singletons. The TCR originated in a man between 18 and 29 years old who received the YFV17D yellow fever vaccine. The source material was CD8+ T cells sorted from PBMCs, sampled 45 days after the yellow fever booster vaccination.

The CDR3 loop reads CATRQGTNTGELFF. In DNA form, the CDR3 reads TGTGCCACTCGACAGGGAACGAACACCGGGGAGCTGTTTTTT. The chain couples TRBV24-1 to TRBJ2-2; TRBD1 matches at 7 bases. V dropped 10 bases and J dropped 0; count of bases not matched to a gene: 4. CDR3 length: 14 amino acids. The germline gives CDR1 KGHDR, CDR2 SFDVKD.